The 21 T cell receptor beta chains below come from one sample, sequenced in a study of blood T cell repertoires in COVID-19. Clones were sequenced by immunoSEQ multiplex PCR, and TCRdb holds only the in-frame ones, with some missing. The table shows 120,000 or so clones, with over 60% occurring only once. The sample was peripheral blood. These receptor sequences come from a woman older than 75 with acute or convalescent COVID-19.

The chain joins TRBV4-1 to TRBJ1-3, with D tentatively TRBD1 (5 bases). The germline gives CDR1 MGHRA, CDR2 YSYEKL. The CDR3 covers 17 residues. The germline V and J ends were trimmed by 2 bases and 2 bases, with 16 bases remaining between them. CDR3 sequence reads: CASSQKGTGRTGNTIYF. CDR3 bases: TGCGCCAGCAGCCAAAAGGGTACAGGTCGAACTGGAAACACCATATATTTT.

The CDR3 nucleotides read TGTGCCAGCAGCCGGGGACTAGCGGGGCTCTACAATGAGCAGTTCTTC. It specifies CASSRGLAGLYNEQFF. V and J are TRBV3-1 (or the pseudogene TRBV3-2) and TRBJ2-1; TRBD2 aligns across 13 bases. The CDR3 extends over 16 amino acids. V lost 4 bases and J lost 3; bases outside the gene matches: 3. Germline V gene lookup returns CDR1 LGHDT and CDR2 YNNKEL (reference sequence).

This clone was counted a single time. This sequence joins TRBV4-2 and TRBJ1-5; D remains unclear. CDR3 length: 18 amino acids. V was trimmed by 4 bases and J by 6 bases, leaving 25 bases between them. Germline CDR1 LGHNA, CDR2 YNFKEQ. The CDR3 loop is CASSLSISPNSNRQPQHF. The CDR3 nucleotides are TGTGCCAGCAGCCTATCAATTTCACCTAACTCGAATCGTCAGCCCCAGCATTTT.

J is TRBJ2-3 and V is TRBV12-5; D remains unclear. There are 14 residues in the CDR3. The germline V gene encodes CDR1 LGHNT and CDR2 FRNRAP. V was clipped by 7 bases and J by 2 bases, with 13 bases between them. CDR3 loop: CASAGVGFTDTQYF. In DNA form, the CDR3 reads TGTGCTAGTGCCGGAGTAGGATTCACAGATACGCAGTATTTT.

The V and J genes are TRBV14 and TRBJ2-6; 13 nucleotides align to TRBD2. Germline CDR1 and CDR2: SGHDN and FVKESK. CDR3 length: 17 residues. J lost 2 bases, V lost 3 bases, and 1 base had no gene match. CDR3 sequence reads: CASSQTSGGPGANVLTF. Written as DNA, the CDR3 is TGTGCCAGCAGCCAGACTAGCGGGGGGCCTGGGGCCAACGTCCTGACTTTC.

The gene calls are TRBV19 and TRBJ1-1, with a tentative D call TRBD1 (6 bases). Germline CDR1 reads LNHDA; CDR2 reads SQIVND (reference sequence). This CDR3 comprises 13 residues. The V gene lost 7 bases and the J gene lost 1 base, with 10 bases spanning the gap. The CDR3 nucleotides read TGTGCCAGTATACCGACAGGGAACACTGAAGCTTTCTTT. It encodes CASIPTGNTEAFF.

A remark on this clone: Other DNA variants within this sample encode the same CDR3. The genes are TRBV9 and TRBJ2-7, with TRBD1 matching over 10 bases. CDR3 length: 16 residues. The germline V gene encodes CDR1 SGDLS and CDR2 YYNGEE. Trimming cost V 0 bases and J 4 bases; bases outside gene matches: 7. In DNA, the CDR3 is TGTGCCAGCAGCGTAGGTCAAGGGACAGGGGTATACGAGCAGTACTTC. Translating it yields CASSVGQGTGVYEQYF.

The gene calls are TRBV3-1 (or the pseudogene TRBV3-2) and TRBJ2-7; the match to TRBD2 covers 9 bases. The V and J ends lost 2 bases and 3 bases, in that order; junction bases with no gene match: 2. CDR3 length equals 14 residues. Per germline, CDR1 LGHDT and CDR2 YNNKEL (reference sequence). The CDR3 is CASSQRGGVYEQYF. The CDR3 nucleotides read TGTGCCAGCAGCCAACGCGGGGGGGTCTACGAGCAGTACTTC.

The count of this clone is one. The CDR3 sequence is CASRSAGDEQFF. The CDR3 nucleotides are TGTGCCAGCAGGTCGGCGGGAGATGAGCAGTTCTTC. The chain is built from TRBV12-3 or TRBV12-4 and TRBJ2-1; 7 bases match TRBD2. V shed 6 bases, J shed 8 bases, and the junction held 4 bases outside the gene matches. The CDR3 extends over 12 amino acids.

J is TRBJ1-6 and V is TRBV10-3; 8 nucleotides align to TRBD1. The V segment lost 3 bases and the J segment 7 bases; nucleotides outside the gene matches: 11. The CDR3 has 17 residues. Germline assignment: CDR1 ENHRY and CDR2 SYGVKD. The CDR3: CAISDRGPRQGNSPLHF. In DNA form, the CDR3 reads TGTGCCATCAGTGACCGAGGCCCACGACAGGGGAATTCACCCCTCCACTTT.

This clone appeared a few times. The CDR3 is CASSLGRSSNQPQHF. In DNA form, the CDR3 reads TGTGCCAGCAGCTTAGGGCGGTCGAGCAATCAGCCCCAGCATTTT. The chain employs TRBV7-9 and TRBJ1-5; D uncertain. The CDR3 contains 15 residues. Germline V lookup: CDR1 SEHNR, CDR2 FQNEAQ (reference sequence). Trimming left V 1 base short and J 1 base short, with 8 bases between.

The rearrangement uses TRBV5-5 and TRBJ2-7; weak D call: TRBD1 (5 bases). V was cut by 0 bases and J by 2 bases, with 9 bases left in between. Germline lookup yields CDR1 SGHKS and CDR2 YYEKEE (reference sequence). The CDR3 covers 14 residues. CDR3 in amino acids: CASSLGGRAYEQYF. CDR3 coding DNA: TGTGCCAGCAGCTTGGGAGGCAGGGCCTACGAGCAGTACTTC.

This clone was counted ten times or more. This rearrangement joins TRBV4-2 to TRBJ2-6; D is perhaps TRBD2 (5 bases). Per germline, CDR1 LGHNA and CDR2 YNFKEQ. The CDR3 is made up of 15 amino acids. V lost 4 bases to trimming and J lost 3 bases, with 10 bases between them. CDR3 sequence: CASSPRESGANVLTF. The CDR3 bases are TGTGCCAGCAGCCCAAGGGAGAGTGGGGCCAACGTCCTGACTTTC.

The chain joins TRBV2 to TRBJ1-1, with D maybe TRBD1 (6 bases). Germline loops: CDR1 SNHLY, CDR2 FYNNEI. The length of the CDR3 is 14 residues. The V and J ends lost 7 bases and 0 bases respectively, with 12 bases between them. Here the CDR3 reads CASNLWGLNTEAFF. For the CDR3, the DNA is TGTGCCAGCAACTTATGGGGGCTGAACACTGAAGCTTTCTTT.

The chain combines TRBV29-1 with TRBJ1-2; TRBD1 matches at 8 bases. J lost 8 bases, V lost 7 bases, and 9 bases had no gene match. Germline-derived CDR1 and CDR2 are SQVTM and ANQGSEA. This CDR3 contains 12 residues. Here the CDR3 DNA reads TGCAGCGCGGTGACAGGGGTTGGGGGCTACACCTTC. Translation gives CSAVTGVGGYTF.

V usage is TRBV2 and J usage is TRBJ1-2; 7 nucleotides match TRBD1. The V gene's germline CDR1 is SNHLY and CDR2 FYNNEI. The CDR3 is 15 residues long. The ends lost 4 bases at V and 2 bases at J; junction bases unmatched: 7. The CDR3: CASSASGQVNYGYTF. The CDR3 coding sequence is TGTGCCAGCAGTGCCTCTGGACAGGTGAACTATGGCTACACCTTC.

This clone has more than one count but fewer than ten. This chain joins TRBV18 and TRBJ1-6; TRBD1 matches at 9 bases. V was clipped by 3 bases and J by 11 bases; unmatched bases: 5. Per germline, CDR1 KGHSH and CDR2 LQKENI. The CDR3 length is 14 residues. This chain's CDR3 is CASSPRDRETPLHF. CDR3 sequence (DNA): TGTGCCAGCTCACCCCGGGACAGGGAGACACCCCTCCACTTT.

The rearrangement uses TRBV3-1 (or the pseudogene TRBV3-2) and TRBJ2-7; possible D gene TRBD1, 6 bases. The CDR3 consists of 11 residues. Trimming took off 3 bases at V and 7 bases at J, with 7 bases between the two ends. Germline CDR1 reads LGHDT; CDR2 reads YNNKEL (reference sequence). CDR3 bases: TGTGCCAGCAGCCACAGGGGTGAGCAGTACTTC. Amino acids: CASSHRGEQYF.

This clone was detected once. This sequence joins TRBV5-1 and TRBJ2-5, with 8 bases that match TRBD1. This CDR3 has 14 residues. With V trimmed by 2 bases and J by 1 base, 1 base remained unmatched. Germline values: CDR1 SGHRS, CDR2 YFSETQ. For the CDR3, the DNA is TGCGCCAGCAGCTTTCAGGGGGCCCAAGAGACCCAGTACTTC. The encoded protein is CASSFQGAQETQYF.

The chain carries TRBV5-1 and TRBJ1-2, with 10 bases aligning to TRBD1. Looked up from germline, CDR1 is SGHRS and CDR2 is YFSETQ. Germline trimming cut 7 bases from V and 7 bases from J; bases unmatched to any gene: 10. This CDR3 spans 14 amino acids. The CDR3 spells CASGPGQGLFGYTF. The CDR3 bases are TGCGCCAGCGGACCGGGACAGGGGCTTTTTGGCTACACCTTC.

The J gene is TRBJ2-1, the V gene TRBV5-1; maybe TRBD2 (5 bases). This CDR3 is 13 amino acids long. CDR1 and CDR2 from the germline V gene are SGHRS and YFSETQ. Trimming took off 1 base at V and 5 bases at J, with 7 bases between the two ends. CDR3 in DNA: TGCGCCAGCAGCTTGCCGAGGGACAATGAGCAGTTCTTC. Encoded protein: CASSLPRDNEQFF.